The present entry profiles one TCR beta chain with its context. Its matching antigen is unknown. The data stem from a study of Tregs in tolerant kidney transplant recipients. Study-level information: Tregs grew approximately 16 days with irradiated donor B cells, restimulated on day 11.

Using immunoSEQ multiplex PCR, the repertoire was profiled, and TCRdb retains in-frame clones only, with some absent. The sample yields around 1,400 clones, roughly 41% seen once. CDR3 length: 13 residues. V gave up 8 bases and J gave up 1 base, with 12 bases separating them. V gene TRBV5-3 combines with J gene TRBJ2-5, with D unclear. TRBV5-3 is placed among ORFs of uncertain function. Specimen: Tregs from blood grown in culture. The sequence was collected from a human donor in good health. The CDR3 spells CASRIGAQETQYF. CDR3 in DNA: TGTGCCAGCAGGATAGGCGCCCAAGAGACCCAGTACTTC.